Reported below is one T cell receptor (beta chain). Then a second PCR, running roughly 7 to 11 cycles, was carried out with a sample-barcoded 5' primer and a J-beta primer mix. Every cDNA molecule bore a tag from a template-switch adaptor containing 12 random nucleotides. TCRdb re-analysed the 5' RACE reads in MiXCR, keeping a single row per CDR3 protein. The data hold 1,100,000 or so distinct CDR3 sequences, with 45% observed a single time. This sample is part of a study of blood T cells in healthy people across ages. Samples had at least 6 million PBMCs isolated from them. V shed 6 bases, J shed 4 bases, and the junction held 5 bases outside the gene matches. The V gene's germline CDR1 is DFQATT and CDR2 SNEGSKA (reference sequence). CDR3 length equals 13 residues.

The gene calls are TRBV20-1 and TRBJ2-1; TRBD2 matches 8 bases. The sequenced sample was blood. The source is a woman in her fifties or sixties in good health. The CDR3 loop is CSASGRKYNEQFF. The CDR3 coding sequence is TGCAGTGCCAGCGGGAGAAAATACAATGAGCAGTTCTTC.